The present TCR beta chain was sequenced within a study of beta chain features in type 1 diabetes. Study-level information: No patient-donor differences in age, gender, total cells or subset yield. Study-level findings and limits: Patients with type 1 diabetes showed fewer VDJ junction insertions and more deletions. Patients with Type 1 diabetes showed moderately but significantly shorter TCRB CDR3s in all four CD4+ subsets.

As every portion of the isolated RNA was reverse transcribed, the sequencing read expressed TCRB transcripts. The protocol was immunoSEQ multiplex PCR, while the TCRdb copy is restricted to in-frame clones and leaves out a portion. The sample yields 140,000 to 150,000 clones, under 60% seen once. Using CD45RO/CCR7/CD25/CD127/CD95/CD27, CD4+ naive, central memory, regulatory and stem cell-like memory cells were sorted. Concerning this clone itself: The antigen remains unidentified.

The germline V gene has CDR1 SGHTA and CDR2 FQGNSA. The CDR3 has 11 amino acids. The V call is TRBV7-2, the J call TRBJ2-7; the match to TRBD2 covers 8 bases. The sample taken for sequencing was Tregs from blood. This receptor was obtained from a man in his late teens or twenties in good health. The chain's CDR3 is CSSGSSYEQYF. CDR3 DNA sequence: TGTTCGAGCGGGAGCTCCTACGAGCAGTACTTC.